One sample yielded the 30 T cell receptor beta chains listed below, sequenced in a study of T-cell memory formation after mild COVID-19. TCRdb called the 5' RACE reads again in MiXCR, with one record for every CDR3 protein. The sample lists over 150,000 distinct CDR3 sequences; roughly 13% were seen once. Sequenced: PBMCs or a T cell subset sorted from them (not recorded which). The receptors stem from a young man who had mild COVID-19 (a few samples of this study predate the infection). Cell type and time point are not known.

This clonotype was counted a few times. V and J are TRBV3-1 and TRBJ2-3; 8 bases are shared with TRBD1. The CDR3 has 17 residues. Germline CDR1 and CDR2: LGHDT and YNNKEL (reference sequence). The junction had 7 bases not matched to a gene; V was cut back by 0 bases and J by 2 bases. The CDR3 spells CASSQDYGQGNTDTQYF. In DNA, the CDR3 is TGTGCCAGCAGCCAAGACTATGGACAGGGAAACACAGATACGCAGTATTTT.

This sequence joins TRBV24-1 and TRBJ2-1; D may match TRBD1 or TRBD2 (5 bases each). Trimming took 6 bases from V and 0 from J, leaving 17 bases between them. CDR3 size: 17 residues. The germline V gene encodes CDR1 KGHDR and CDR2 SFDVKD. The chain's CDR3 is CATSPLGDVGSYNEQFF. The CDR3, as DNA: TGTGCCACCAGTCCCTTGGGGGACGTCGGCTCCTACAATGAGCAGTTCTTC.

This chain connects TRBV2 to TRBJ1-1; no clear D gene. CDR1 is SNHLY and CDR2 is FYNNEI in the germline V gene. Trimming removed 5 bases from V and 11 bases from J, with 9 bases in between. There are 10 residues in the CDR3. Here the CDR3 DNA reads TGTGCCAGCAGTCTTCCCGACGCTTTCTTT. It codes for CASSLPDAFF.

There are a few counts of this clonotype. V is TRBV6-2 or TRBV6-3 and J is TRBJ2-7, with TRBD2 matching over 7 bases. Germline V gives CDR1 MNHEY, CDR2 SVGEGT. V shed 6 bases, J shed 6 bases, and the junction held 2 bases outside the gene matches. The CDR3 consists of 11 residues. For the CDR3, the DNA is TGTGCCAGCAGCTGGGGGGGCGAGCAGTACTTC. Translating it yields CASSWGGEQYF.

The J gene is TRBJ2-7, the V gene TRBV20-1; D call uncertain. CDR3 length equals 13 residues. Trimming shortened V by 6 bases and J by 6 bases, and 18 bases separated the two germline ends. Germline V gene lookup returns CDR1 DFQATT and CDR2 SNEGSKA (reference sequence). The CDR3 sequence: CSANYWPAVEQYF. The CDR3 coding sequence is TGCAGTGCCAACTACTGGCCCGCCGTCGAGCAGTACTTC.

The chain carries TRBV5-1 and TRBJ2-1, with TRBD1 matching 11 bases. The CDR3 contains 16 residues. V dropped 4 bases and J dropped 6; count of bases not matched to a gene: 9. Germline V gives CDR1 SGHRS, CDR2 YFSETQ. As DNA, the CDR3 is TGCGCCAGCAGCGCACCCGGGACAGGGGGAAGCAATGAGCAGTTCTTC. Amino acids: CASSAPGTGGSNEQFF.

The sample holds many counts of this clonotype. J is TRBJ2-5 and V is TRBV12-3 or TRBV12-4; tentatively, D is TRBD1 (6 bases). This CDR3 has 15 residues. Trimming shortened V by 6 bases and J by 2 bases, and 16 bases separated the two germline ends. This CDR3 is CASSPGGLLQETQYF. CDR3 sequence (DNA): TGTGCCAGCAGCCCTGGGGGCCTTCTTCAAGAGACCCAGTACTTC.

J is TRBJ2-5 and V is TRBV5-8; a possible D gene is TRBD1 (6 bases). This CDR3 region has 14 residues. From germline, CDR1 is SGHTS and CDR2 YDEGEE. Trimming took off 9 bases at V and 2 bases at J, with 17 bases between the two ends. This chain's CDR3 is CATIRTAIQETQYF. For the CDR3, the DNA is TGTGCCACCATAAGGACAGCAATACAAGAGACCCAGTACTTC.

The sample holds many counts of this clonotype. The chain is built from TRBV7-9 and TRBJ2-3; 8 nucleotides match TRBD2. The germline gives CDR1 SEHNR, CDR2 FQNEAQ (reference sequence). V lost 0 bases to trimming and J lost 6 bases; unmatched junction nucleotides: 5. The CDR3 is made up of 15 amino acids. The CDR3 DNA follows: TGTGCCAGCAGCTTAGCGGAAGCGGGGGCTGATACGCAGTATTTT. This sequence encodes CASSLAEAGADTQYF.

The chain links TRBV12-3 or TRBV12-4 to TRBJ2-5; 8 positions match TRBD1. V lost 8 bases and J lost 5; bases outside the gene matches: 10. This CDR3 is built from 14 residues. CDR3 nucleotide sequence: TGTGCCAGCGCTCCGACAGGGGCGAGGGAGACCCAGTACTTC. Amino acid sequence: CASAPTGARETQYF.

This clonotype was observed at least ten times. The rearrangement uses TRBV29-1 and TRBJ1-5; no clear D. V was trimmed by 4 bases and J by 3 bases, leaving 10 bases between them. The CDR3 covers 13 residues. Germline V gene lookup returns CDR1 SQVTM and CDR2 ANQGSEA. The CDR3: CSVALQNNQPQHF. CDR3 DNA sequence: TGCAGCGTTGCACTACAGAACAATCAGCCCCAGCATTTT.

This clonotype was seen only a few times. V and J are TRBV4-2 and TRBJ2-5; 10 bases line up with TRBD2. From germline, CDR1 is LGHNA and CDR2 YNFKEQ. The V segment lost 1 base and the J segment 4 bases; nucleotides outside the gene matches: 6. This CDR3 has 16 amino acids. The CDR3 DNA sequence: TGTGCCAGCAGCCAAGGGCAGCGGGGGGGCCGAGAGACCCAGTACTTC. It specifies CASSQGQRGGRETQYF.

This clonotype showed up just a few times. This chain links TRBV5-5 with TRBJ2-3, with D possibly matching TRBD2 (6 bases). CDR1 is SGHKS, CDR2 YYEKEE, per germline (reference sequence). Trimming left V 1 base short and J 4 bases short, with 10 bases between. The CDR3 loop spans 14 amino acids. The CDR3 DNA sequence: TGTGCCAGCAGCTTGCGGGGGTCGGCAGATACGCAGTATTTT. Its translation: CASSLRGSADTQYF.

This clonotype was detected many times. The V gene is TRBV2, the J gene TRBJ2-3; D is undetermined. Germline CDR1 is SNHLY and CDR2 is FYNNEI. Trimming cost V 8 bases and J 7 bases, with 16 bases left between them. This CDR3 region has 13 residues. The CDR3 DNA reads as TGTGCCAGCCAGGACCCCGATCCCAATACGCAGTATTTT. Its protein is CASQDPDPNTQYF. Combining the CDR3 with reference TRBV2 and TRBJ2-3 gives the whole variable domain EPEVTQTPSHQVTQMGQEVILRCVPISNHLYFYWYRQILGQKVEFLVSFYNNEISEKSEIFDDQFSVERPDGSNFTLKIRSTKLEDSAMYFCASQDPDPNTQYFGPGTRLTVL.

This clonotype was found a few times. Here the CDR3 DNA reads TGTGCCAGCTCACGGAACAGCGGGGGGAACACAGATACGCAGTATTTT. Protein: CASSRNSGGNTDTQYF. This sequence joins TRBV18 and TRBJ2-3, with 9 bases fitting TRBD2. Germline CDR1 KGHSH, CDR2 LQKENI. The CDR3 extends over 16 amino acids. The trim removed 4 bases at V and 2 bases at J, leaving 7 bases unmatched.

This clonotype was counted a few times. CDR3 amino acids: CASSRRGLAVRQGETQYF. In DNA form, the CDR3 reads TGTGCCAGCAGCCGCCGGGGACTAGCGGTGAGACAGGGGGAGACCCAGTACTTC. The chain links TRBV7-8 to TRBJ2-5; the match to TRBD2 covers 11 bases. Losses at the gene ends were 5 bases for V and 5 bases for J; bases not matched to a gene: 16. Germline assignment: CDR1 SGHVS and CDR2 FQNEAQ. CDR3 length: 18 amino acids.

This clonotype was detected many times. The V call is TRBV5-1, the J call TRBJ2-2, with 9 bases matching TRBD2. After removal of 2 bases from V and 7 bases from J, the junction contained 9 bases not matched to a gene. Germline CDR1 and CDR2: SGHRS and YFSETQ. CDR3 length: 16 amino acids. CDR3 in DNA: TGCGCCAGCAGCTTCGTAGCGGGGGTCACCAACGGGGAGCTGTTTTTT. Its translation: CASSFVAGVTNGELFF.

The genes are TRBV9 and TRBJ1-3; no definite D call. Germline CDR1 SGDLS, CDR2 YYNGEE. Trimming removed 7 bases at V and 0 bases at J, with 8 bases between. This CDR3 comprises 13 residues. CDR3 DNA: TGTGCCAGCCAACGGGACTCTGGAAACACCATATATTTT. This encodes CASQRDSGNTIYF.

In this sample, this clonotype turned up a few times. The chain carries TRBV5-6 and TRBJ1-3; no firm D call. Germline V gene data show CDR1 as SGHDT and CDR2 as YYEEEE. The CDR3 has 15 residues. V gave up 0 bases and J gave up 0 bases, with 7 bases separating them. The CDR3 is CASSLAWNSGNTIYF. The DNA of the CDR3 is TGTGCCAGCAGCTTGGCCTGGAACTCTGGAAACACCATATATTTT.

The genes are TRBV5-1 and TRBJ2-1; D remains ambiguous. Between the trimmed V and J ends, which lost 4 bases and 7 bases, there was a span of 15 bases. CDR1 is SGHRS and CDR2 is YFSETQ in the germline V gene. The CDR3 consists of 14 residues. CDR3 loop: CASSVLWGSNEQFF. CDR3 DNA sequence: TGCGCCAGCAGCGTTTTATGGGGTTCAAATGAGCAGTTCTTC.

This clonotype was recorded a few times. The CDR3 DNA reads as TGTGCCAGCAGCCCCCTCCTAGCTGCGGATACGCAGTATTTT. Translation gives CASSPLLAADTQYF. This chain joins TRBV3-1 and TRBJ2-3; D may be TRBD2 (5 bases). Germline CDR1 and CDR2: LGHDT and YNNKEL (reference sequence). This CDR3 region has 14 residues. Trimming cost V 4 bases and J 6 bases, with 14 bases left between them.

This sequence joins TRBV12-3 or TRBV12-4 and TRBJ2-5; TRBD2 agrees at 8 bases. The CDR3 covers 13 residues. J lost 7 bases, V lost 6 bases, and 7 bases had no gene match. CDR3 in DNA: TGTGCCAGCAGCCTCCGGGAGGGGGGGACCCAGTACTTC. Amino acids: CASSLREGGTQYF.

This sequence joins TRBV20-1 and TRBJ2-7; 7 bases line up with TRBD2. The CDR3 totals 11 residues. Looked up from germline, CDR1 is DFQATT and CDR2 is SNEGSKA (reference sequence). The V segment lost 5 bases and the J segment 4 bases; nucleotides outside the gene matches: 2. The CDR3 here is CSAAGGYEQYV. Here the CDR3 DNA reads TGCAGTGCTGCCGGGGGGTACGAGCAGTACGTC.

With regard to this clonotype: At one end, the junction sequence differs from germline, possibly due to a read error. The chain uses TRBV5-1 and TRBJ2-3; 13 bases are shared with TRBD2. Germline CDR1 reads SGHRS; CDR2 reads YFSETQ. This CDR3 comprises 17 residues. Written as DNA, the CDR3 is TGCGCCAGCAGCTCTTTAGGTACTAGCGGGGGGGCAGATAAGCAGAATTTT. Amino acids: CASSSLGTSGGADKQNF.

There are a few counts of this clonotype. The rearrangement uses TRBV7-8 and TRBJ2-1, with 10 bases lining up with TRBD2. Germline CDR1 and CDR2: SGHVS and FQNEAQ. There are 14 residues in the CDR3. V trimming: 5 bases; J trimming: 6 bases; junction bases outside the gene matches: 4. DNA of the CDR3: TGTGCCAGCAGCCCTAGCGGGGGACGCAATGAGCAGTTCTTC. Protein sequence: CASSPSGGRNEQFF.

This clonotype was found a few times. The genes are TRBV12-3 or TRBV12-4 and TRBJ1-5, with D unclear. Trimming stripped 5 bases from V and 6 bases from J, with 8 bases between. This CDR3 is 12 amino acids long. Written as DNA, the CDR3 is TGTGCCAGCAGTGGAACGGGTCAGCCCCAGCATTTT. This sequence encodes CASSGTGQPQHF.

The V gene is TRBV9, the J gene TRBJ2-3, with 13 bases lining up with TRBD2. Germline V gene sequence: CDR1 SGDLS, CDR2 YYNGEE. The CDR3 runs to 14 residues. V dropped 3 bases and J dropped 9; count of bases not matched to a gene: 4. The CDR3 loop reads CASSAGLAGQTQYF. The CDR3 DNA is TGTGCCAGCAGCGCGGGACTAGCGGGGCAAACGCAGTATTTT.

This clonotype has more than one count but fewer than ten. The rearrangement uses TRBV18 and TRBJ2-3; D uncertain. This CDR3 is 14 amino acids long. Trimming removed 4 bases from V and 4 bases from J, with 12 bases in between. The V gene's germline CDR1 is KGHSH and CDR2 LQKENI. CDR3 coding DNA: TGTGCCAGCTCACGGATTGAAGGCCCAGATACGCAGTATTTT. Protein: CASSRIEGPDTQYF.

This clonotype was seen a handful of times. The V gene is TRBV7-2, the J gene TRBJ2-3; TRBD2 is a possible D gene (6 bases). This CDR3 has 15 residues. V shed 3 bases and J shed 3 bases, with 13 bases lying between them. The V gene's germline CDR1 is SGHTA and CDR2 FQGNSA. In DNA, the CDR3 is TGTGCCAGCAGCTTGGGACTTACACAAACAGATACGCAGTATTTT. The encoded protein is CASSLGLTQTDTQYF.

This chain uses TRBV5-5 with TRBJ1-4; no clear D. CDR1 and CDR2 (germline): SGHKS, YYEKEE (reference sequence). Trimming pared 4 bases from V and 2 bases from J, leaving 12 bases between. The CDR3 has 15 residues. This CDR3 reads CASSPDGLTNEKLFF. The CDR3, as DNA: TGTGCCAGCAGCCCTGACGGGTTGACTAATGAAAAACTGTTTTTT.